This is a list of T cell receptor beta chains from one sample in a study of blood T cells in healthy people across ages. One entry per CDR3 protein, called by TCRdb with MiXCR from the 5' RACE reads. The sample shows approximately 800,000 distinct CDR3 sequences, 60% to 80% of them seen only once. The sequencing input was blood. Receptor source: a man between 25 and 39 years old in good health. Both conserved end residues are part of each CDR3. Fields, in order: J gene, D gene, V gene, clone size, CDR3 protein, CDR3 DNA. The D gene is left open where the match is weak. Clone sizes are given selectively: once, few, many, or a class where the clone is expanded.

J gene: TRBJ1-4; D gene: -; V gene: TRBV11-2; clone size: -; CDR3 protein: CASSLGIRGNEKLFF; CDR3 DNA: TGTGCCAGCAGCTTAGGTATTCGGGGTAATGAAAAACTGTTTTTT
J gene: TRBJ2-1; D gene: TRBD2; V gene: TRBV6-2/TRBV6-3; clone size: once; CDR3 protein: CASSYAGLAMEQFF; CDR3 DNA: TGTGCCAGCAGTTACGCGGGACTAGCGATGGAGCAGTTCTTC
J gene: TRBJ2-7; D gene: -; V gene: TRBV12-3/TRBV12-4; clone size: -; CDR3 protein: CASGGAYDEQYF; CDR3 DNA: TGTGCCAGCGGGGGGGCGTATGATGAGCAGTACTTC
J gene: TRBJ2-7; D gene: TRBD1; V gene: TRBV7-9; clone size: few; CDR3 protein: CASSRRDREIYEQYF; CDR3 DNA: TGTGCCAGCAGCCGCCGGGACAGGGAGATCTACGAGCAGTACTTC
J gene: TRBJ2-7; D gene: TRBD1; V gene: TRBV5-1; clone size: -; CDR3 protein: CASSFGERTGPTGQYF; CDR3 DNA: TGCGCCAGCAGCTTCGGGGAACGGACAGGCCCTACGGGGCAGTACTTC
J gene: TRBJ2-2; D gene: -; V gene: TRBV20-1; clone size: -; CDR3 protein: CSAREADRTGELFF; CDR3 DNA: TGCAGTGCTAGAGAGGCGGATCGGACCGGGGAGCTGTTTTTT
J gene: TRBJ2-7; D gene: -; V gene: TRBV21-1; clone size: -; CDR3 protein: CASSKPPGQGRYEQYF; CDR3 DNA: TGTGCCAGCAGCAAACCGCCGGGACAGGGGCGCTACGAGCAGTACTTC
J gene: TRBJ2-4; D gene: -; V gene: TRBV21-1; clone size: once; CDR3 protein: CASSKARGSILAKNIQYF; CDR3 DNA: TGTGCCAGCAGCAAAGCCAGGGGGAGCATACTAGCCAAAAACATTCAGTACTTC
J gene: TRBJ2-1; D gene: TRBD2; V gene: TRBV6-5; clone size: -; CDR3 protein: CASRLSGTSGHEQFF; CDR3 DNA: TGTGCCAGCAGGCTCTCAGGGACTAGCGGCCATGAGCAGTTCTTC
J gene: TRBJ2-5; D gene: -; V gene: TRBV4-3; clone size: -; CDR3 protein: CASSQFRQAQETQYF; CDR3 DNA: TGCGCCAGCAGCCAATTCAGACAAGCCCAAGAGACCCAGTACTTC
J gene: TRBJ1-6; D gene: TRBD1; V gene: TRBV25-1; clone size: -; CDR3 protein: CASRSTGIDSPLHF; CDR3 DNA: TGTGCCAGCAGGTCGACAGGGATCGACTCACCCCTCCACTTT
J gene: TRBJ2-3; D gene: -; V gene: TRBV7-2; clone size: few; CDR3 protein: CASSLGAGFADTQYF; CDR3 DNA: TGTGCCAGCAGCTTAGGGGCAGGGTTCGCAGATACGCAGTATTTT
J gene: TRBJ1-6; D gene: TRBD1; V gene: TRBV18; clone size: -; CDR3 protein: CASSPSLGQVGRSPLHF; CDR3 DNA: TGTGCCAGCTCACCCTCTCTGGGACAGGTCGGGAGATCACCCCTCCACTTT
J gene: TRBJ1-6; D gene: -; V gene: TRBV20-1; clone size: -; CDR3 protein: CSAQGLSNSPLHF; CDR3 DNA: TGCAGTGCCCAGGGACTCTCGAATTCACCCCTCCACTTT
J gene: TRBJ2-1; D gene: -; V gene: TRBV11-3; clone size: -; CDR3 protein: CASSLEADIYNEQFF; CDR3 DNA: TGTGCCAGCAGCTTAGAAGCGGATATTTACAATGAGCAGTTCTTC
J gene: TRBJ2-1; D gene: TRBD2; V gene: TRBV20-1; clone size: few; CDR3 protein: CSAPAGTSVSYNEQFF; CDR3 DNA: TGCAGTGCGCCAGCCGGGACTAGCGTTTCCTACAATGAGCAGTTCTTC
J gene: TRBJ1-1; D gene: -; V gene: TRBV27; clone size: -; CDR3 protein: CASTDLGGGTEAFF; CDR3 DNA: TGTGCCAGCACCGACCTGGGGGGTGGCACTGAAGCTTTCTTT
J gene: TRBJ2-3; D gene: -; V gene: TRBV28; clone size: -; CDR3 protein: CASSPPGAGADTQYF; CDR3 DNA: TGTGCCAGCAGTCCCCCCGGCGCCGGCGCAGATACGCAGTATTTT
J gene: TRBJ2-1; D gene: -; V gene: TRBV9; clone size: -; CDR3 protein: CASSVGGTPNEQFF; CDR3 DNA: TGTGCCAGCAGCGTCGGAGGTACCCCCAATGAGCAGTTCTTC
J gene: TRBJ2-5; D gene: -; V gene: TRBV20-1; clone size: -; CDR3 protein: CSAPPGRPHQETQYF; CDR3 DNA: TGCAGTGCCCCTCCGGGACGACCCCACCAAGAGACCCAGTACTTC
J gene: TRBJ2-3; D gene: -; V gene: TRBV12-3/TRBV12-4; clone size: once; CDR3 protein: CASSIGEGGDTQYF; CDR3 DNA: TGTGCCAGCAGTATAGGAGAGGGGGGGGATACGCAGTATTTT
J gene: TRBJ1-2; D gene: -; V gene: TRBV29-1; clone size: -; CDR3 protein: CSVEDHGWANYGYTF; CDR3 DNA: TGCAGCGTTGAAGATCACGGGTGGGCTAACTATGGCTACACCTTC
J gene: TRBJ2-7; D gene: TRBD2; V gene: TRBV20-1; clone size: once; CDR3 protein: CGASGGATREQYF; CDR3 DNA: TGCGGTGCTAGCGGGGGGGCAACGAGGGAGCAGTACTTC
J gene: TRBJ1-1; D gene: -; V gene: TRBV5-1; clone size: once; CDR3 protein: CASSLGGLNLTLNTEAFF; CDR3 DNA: TGCGCCAGCAGCTTGGGGGGCCTCAACCTCACATTGAACACTGAAGCTTTCTTT
J gene: TRBJ1-6; D gene: TRBD1; V gene: TRBV7-2; clone size: few; CDR3 protein: CASSKQGNSPLHF; CDR3 DNA: TGTGCCAGCAGCAAACAGGGGAATTCACCCCTCCACTTT
J gene: TRBJ2-1; D gene: -; V gene: TRBV24-1; clone size: many; CDR3 protein: CATSALGDEQFF; CDR3 DNA: TGTGCCACCAGTGCCCTAGGAGACGAGCAGTTCTTC
J gene: TRBJ2-7; D gene: -; V gene: TRBV12-3/TRBV12-4; clone size: -; CDR3 protein: CASSLEGGGQYEQYF; CDR3 DNA: TGTGCCAGCAGTTTAGAAGGGGGGGGCCAGTACGAGCAGTACTTC
J gene: TRBJ2-7; D gene: -; V gene: TRBV3-1; clone size: -; CDR3 protein: CASSQAYSYEQYF; CDR3 DNA: TGTGCCAGCAGCCAAGCTTACTCCTACGAGCAGTACTTC
J gene: TRBJ2-3; D gene: -; V gene: TRBV5-1; clone size: -; CDR3 protein: CASSAGGGSTDTQYF; CDR3 DNA: TGCGCCAGCAGCGCTGGAGGGGGTTCCACAGATACGCAGTATTTT
J gene: TRBJ2-1; D gene: TRBD1; V gene: TRBV15; clone size: -; CDR3 protein: CATSRPIRDRVYNEQFF; CDR3 DNA: TGTGCCACCAGCAGACCGATCCGGGACAGGGTTTACAATGAGCAGTTCTTC
J gene: TRBJ2-5; D gene: TRBD1; V gene: TRBV20-1; clone size: many; CDR3 protein: CSARAWDRSSETQYF; CDR3 DNA: TGCAGTGCTAGAGCGTGGGACAGGTCCTCGGAGACCCAGTACTTC
J gene: TRBJ1-1; D gene: -; V gene: TRBV28; clone size: -; CDR3 protein: CASSLWRSRNTEAFF; CDR3 DNA: TGTGCCAGCAGTTTATGGCGCAGCCGTAACACTGAAGCTTTCTTT
J gene: TRBJ2-7; D gene: TRBD2; V gene: TRBV12-3/TRBV12-4; clone size: -; CDR3 protein: CASNSGGGRSDEQYF; CDR3 DNA: TGTGCCAGCAATTCAGGCGGGGGGCGCTCCGACGAGCAGTACTTC
J gene: TRBJ1-5; D gene: TRBD1; V gene: TRBV6-5; clone size: once; CDR3 protein: CASSYSTGVQPQHF; CDR3 DNA: TGTGCCAGCAGTTACTCGACAGGGGTTCAGCCCCAGCATTTT
J gene: TRBJ2-6; D gene: -; V gene: TRBV6-2/TRBV6-3; clone size: few; CDR3 protein: CASYRDNSGANVLTF; CDR3 DNA: TGTGCCAGTTACCGGGACAACTCTGGGGCCAACGTCCTGACTTTC
J gene: TRBJ1-5; D gene: -; V gene: TRBV5-1; clone size: -; CDR3 protein: CASSLGQAGNQPQHF; CDR3 DNA: TGCGCCAGCAGCTTGGGTCAGGCTGGTAATCAGCCCCAGCATTTT
J gene: TRBJ1-5; D gene: TRBD1; V gene: TRBV27; clone size: -; CDR3 protein: CASKGTAGPSNQPQHF; CDR3 DNA: TGTGCCAGTAAGGGGACAGCCGGCCCTAGCAATCAGCCCCAGCATTTT
J gene: TRBJ2-4; D gene: TRBD2; V gene: TRBV12-3/TRBV12-4; clone size: -; CDR3 protein: CASTGAGDAKNIQYF; CDR3 DNA: TGTGCCAGCACCGGAGCGGGAGACGCCAAAAACATTCAGTACTTC
J gene: TRBJ2-3; D gene: -; V gene: TRBV9; clone size: -; CDR3 protein: CASSVGHRFTDTQYF; CDR3 DNA: TGTGCCAGCAGCGTAGGGCACAGGTTCACAGATACGCAGTATTTT
J gene: TRBJ1-5; D gene: -; V gene: TRBV7-2; clone size: many; CDR3 protein: CASSLARSIVSNQPQHF; CDR3 DNA: TGTGCCAGCAGCTTAGCGCGGAGTATCGTTAGCAATCAGCCCCAGCATTTT
J gene: TRBJ1-5; D gene: TRBD1; V gene: TRBV5-1; clone size: few; CDR3 protein: CASSLGPGQSNQPQHF; CDR3 DNA: TGTGCCAGCAGCTTAGGCCCGGGACAGTCGAATCAGCCCCAGCATTTT
J gene: TRBJ2-1; D gene: TRBD2; V gene: TRBV27; clone size: -; CDR3 protein: CASSLRGGEHNEQFF; CDR3 DNA: TGTGCCAGCAGTTTACGGGGGGGGGAACATAATGAGCAGTTCTTC
J gene: TRBJ2-3; D gene: -; V gene: TRBV7-9; clone size: once; CDR3 protein: CASSLDASRDTQYF; CDR3 DNA: TGTGCCAGCAGCCTCGACGCCTCCCGGGATACGCAGTATTTT
J gene: TRBJ2-3; D gene: TRBD1; V gene: TRBV20-1; clone size: -; CDR3 protein: CSAQTGRGTDTQYF; CDR3 DNA: TGCAGTGCCCAGACAGGGCGGGGCACAGATACGCAGTATTTT
J gene: TRBJ2-7; D gene: TRBD1; V gene: TRBV2; clone size: -; CDR3 protein: CASREQGPDEQYF; CDR3 DNA: TGTGCCAGCAGGGAACAGGGGCCCGACGAGCAGTACTTC
J gene: TRBJ1-5; D gene: TRBD1; V gene: TRBV28; clone size: -; CDR3 protein: CASSRTGVGLEQPQHF; CDR3 DNA: TGTGCCAGCAGTCGAACAGGGGTGGGTTTGGAACAGCCCCAGCATTTT